Listed below are T cell receptor beta chains from one sample, sequenced in a study of T cell responses to AZD1222 COVID-19 vaccine. Only in-frame clones appear in the TCRdb table, and some are missing; sequencing was by immunoSEQ multiplex PCR. The sample carries more than 90,000 clones, roughly 87% recorded once. The sample was peripheral blood, taken on day 0 of AZD1222 vaccination. These receptors originate from an adult in good health. CDR3s include the opening cysteine and the closing phenylalanine or tryptophan. The D gene is left open where the match is weak. Not all rows give a size; the values are once, few, many and, for expanded clones, a class.

size: -; J: TRBJ1-5; D: -; V: TRBV29-1; DNA: TGCAGCGTTGGGGCAGCCAATCAGCCCCAGCATTTT; CDR3: CSVGAANQPQHF
size: -; J: TRBJ1-3; D: -; V: TRBV7-2; DNA: TGTGCCACTTCGGTCGGTTTTCAAAACACCATATATTTT; CDR3: CATSVGFQNTIYF
size: -; J: TRBJ2-1; D: -; V: TRBV7-8; DNA: TGTGCCAGCAGCCAGTATGAGCAGTTCTTC; CDR3: CASSQYEQFF
size: once; J: TRBJ2-1; D: TRBD2; V: TRBV7-2; DNA: TGTGCCAGCAGCACTCACCCAGGGCTAGCGGGCCAAAATGAGCAGTTCTTC; CDR3: CASSTHPGLAGQNEQFF
size: -; J: TRBJ1-2; D: TRBD1; V: TRBV2; DNA: TGTGCCAGCAGTGAAGGGACAGGGGAAAACTATGGCTACACCTTC; CDR3: CASSEGTGENYGYTF
size: -; J: TRBJ1-3; D: -; V: TRBV6-2/TRBV6-3; DNA: TGTGCCAGCAGTTACGGTGCAGGGACGGGCTCTGGAAACACCATATATTTT; CDR3: CASSYGAGTGSGNTIYF
size: -; J: TRBJ2-1; D: -; V: TRBV28; DNA: TGCTGCTGTCGACCGGGGAGGGGGCGCAAAGATGAGCAGTTCTTC; CDR3: CCCRPGRGRKDEQFF
size: -; J: TRBJ1-5; D: -; V: TRBV11-2; DNA: TGTGCCAGCAGCTTAGCCAGGTCCTTTAGCAATCAGCCCCAGCATTTT; CDR3: CASSLARSFSNQPQHF
size: large; J: TRBJ1-1; D: -; V: TRBV4-1; DNA: TGCGCCAGCAGCCAGGGGTCCATGAACACTGAAGCTTTCTTT; CDR3: CASSQGSMNTEAFF
size: -; J: TRBJ2-5; D: -; V: TRBV3-1/TRBV3-2; DNA: TGTGCCAGCAGCCAAGACCATTCGGGGACCCAGTACTTC; CDR3: CASSQDHSGTQYF
size: -; J: TRBJ2-7; D: -; V: TRBV9; DNA: TGTGCCAGCAGCGTAGGTTCCTCCTACGAGCAGTACTTC; CDR3: CASSVGSSYEQYF
size: -; J: TRBJ2-1; D: -; V: TRBV13; DNA: TGTGCCAGCAGCTTAGTCGAGGGTTTGGGCAATGAGCAGTTCTTC; CDR3: CASSLVEGLGNEQFF
size: -; J: TRBJ2-6; D: -; V: TRBV12-5; DNA: TGTGCTAGTGGTTTGGTACGTGGGGCTGGGGCCAACGTCCTGACTTTC; CDR3: CASGLVRGAGANVLTF
size: -; J: TRBJ2-3; D: TRBD2; V: TRBV3-1/TRBV3-2; DNA: TGTGCCAGCAGCCCCAGAAGACTAGCGGATTTTGTATGGGATACGCAGTATTTT; CDR3: CASSPRRLADFVWDTQYF
size: -; J: TRBJ1-2; D: -; V: TRBV30; DNA: TGTGCCTGGAGTGTATTAAGTACTAACTATGGCTACACCTTC; CDR3: CAWSVLSTNYGYTF
size: -; J: TRBJ1-2; D: TRBD1; V: TRBV30; DNA: TGTTCGACAGGGGGATTTTATGGCTACACCTTC; CDR3: CSTGGFYGYTF
size: -; J: TRBJ1-1; D: -; V: TRBV19; DNA: TGTGCCAGTAGTCTCGTCATGTCTTTGAACACTGAAGCTTTCTTT; CDR3: CASSLVMSLNTEAFF
size: -; J: TRBJ2-1; D: -; V: TRBV3-1/TRBV3-2; DNA: TGTGCCAGCAGCCCACAACAGGCGGGGAATGAGCAGTTCTTC; CDR3: CASSPQQAGNEQFF
size: -; J: TRBJ1-5; D: -; V: TRBV5-1; DNA: TGCGCCAGCAGCTTGGGAGGTCCCGGGGGCAATCAGCCCCAGCATTTT; CDR3: CASSLGGPGGNQPQHF
size: -; J: TRBJ2-1; D: TRBD2; V: TRBV7-3; DNA: TGTGCCAGCAGCAATAGCGGGAGTTTCGATGAGCAGTTCTTC; CDR3: CASSNSGSFDEQFF
size: few; J: TRBJ1-5; D: -; V: TRBV5-6; DNA: TGTGCCAGCAGCTTTGGCACCTTTACTGATCAGCCCCAGCATTTT; CDR3: CASSFGTFTDQPQHF
size: -; J: TRBJ2-7; D: -; V: TRBV6-1; DNA: TGTGCCAGCAGTGAACTGAATTACGAGCAGTACTTC; CDR3: CASSELNYEQYF